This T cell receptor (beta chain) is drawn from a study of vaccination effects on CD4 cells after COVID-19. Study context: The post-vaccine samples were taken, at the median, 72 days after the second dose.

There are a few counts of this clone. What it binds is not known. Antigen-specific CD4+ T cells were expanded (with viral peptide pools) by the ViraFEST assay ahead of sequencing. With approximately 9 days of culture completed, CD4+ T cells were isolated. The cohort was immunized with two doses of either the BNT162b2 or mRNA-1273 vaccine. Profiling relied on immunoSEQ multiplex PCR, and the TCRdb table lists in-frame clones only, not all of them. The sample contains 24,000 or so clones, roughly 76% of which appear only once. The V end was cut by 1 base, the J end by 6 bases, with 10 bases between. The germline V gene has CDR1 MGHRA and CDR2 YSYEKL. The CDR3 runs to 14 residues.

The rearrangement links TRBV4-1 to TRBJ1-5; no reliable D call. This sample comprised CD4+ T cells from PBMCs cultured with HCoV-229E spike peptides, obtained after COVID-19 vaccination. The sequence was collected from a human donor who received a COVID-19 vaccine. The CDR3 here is CASSQGQGFQPQHF. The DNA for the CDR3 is TGCGCCAGCAGCCAAGGTCAAGGGTTTCAGCCCCAGCATTTT.